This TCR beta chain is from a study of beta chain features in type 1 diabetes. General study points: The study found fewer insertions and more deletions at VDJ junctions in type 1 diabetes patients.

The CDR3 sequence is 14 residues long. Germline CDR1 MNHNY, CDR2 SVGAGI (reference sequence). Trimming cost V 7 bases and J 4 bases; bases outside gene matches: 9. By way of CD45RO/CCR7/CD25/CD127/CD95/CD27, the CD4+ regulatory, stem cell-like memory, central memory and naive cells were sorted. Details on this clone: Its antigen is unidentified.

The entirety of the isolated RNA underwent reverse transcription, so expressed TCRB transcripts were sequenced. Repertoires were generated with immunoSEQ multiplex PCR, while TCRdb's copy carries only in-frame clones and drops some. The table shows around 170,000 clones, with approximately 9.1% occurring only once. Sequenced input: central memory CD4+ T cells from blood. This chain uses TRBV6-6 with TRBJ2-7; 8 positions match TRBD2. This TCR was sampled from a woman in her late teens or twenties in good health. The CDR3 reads CASTPGTRPYEQYF. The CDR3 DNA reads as TGTGCCAGCACCCCCGGGACTAGACCTTACGAGCAGTACTTC.